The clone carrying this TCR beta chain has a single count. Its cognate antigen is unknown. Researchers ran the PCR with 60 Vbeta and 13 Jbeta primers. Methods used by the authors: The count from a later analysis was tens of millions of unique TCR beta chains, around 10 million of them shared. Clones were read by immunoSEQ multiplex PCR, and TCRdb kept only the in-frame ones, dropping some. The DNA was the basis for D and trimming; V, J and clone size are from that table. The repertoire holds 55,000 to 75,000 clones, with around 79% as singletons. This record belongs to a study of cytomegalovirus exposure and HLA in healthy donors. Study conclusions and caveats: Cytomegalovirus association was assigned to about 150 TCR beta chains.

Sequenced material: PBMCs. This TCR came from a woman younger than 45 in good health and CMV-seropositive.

CDR3 sequence (DNA): TGTGCCAGCAGCTTGTCGCCTAGCGGGATATCAGATACGCAGTATTTT. It specifies CASSLSPSGISDTQYF. The rearrangement joins TRBV5-5 to TRBJ2-3; 9 bases map to TRBD2. The CDR3 totals 16 residues. Trimming at V came to 1 base and at J to 4 bases, leaving 7 bases not matched to a gene. Germline values: CDR1 SGHKS, CDR2 YYEKEE (reference sequence).